This TCR beta chain came from a study of T cell repertoires in cytomegalovirus infection. Study at large: CMV epitopes that were recently identified and HLA-C-restricted were used alongside well-studied HLA-B-restricted ones. TCR beta signatures that were public indicated CMV infection and matching HLA type.

TCRdb ran MiXCR on the reads and lists one entry per CDR3 protein. Found here are approximately 990,000 distinct CDR3 sequences, roughly a third of them singletons; the top ten hold roughly 13%. Per the germline V gene, CDR1 is LNHDA and CDR2 is SQIVND (reference sequence). V gave up 6 bases and J gave up 6 bases, with 15 bases separating them. The CDR3 runs 14 residues. About this clonotype: Its antigen is currently unknown.

Sequencing was performed on cultured CD8+ T cells from PBMCs, taken from culture after CMV antigen stimulation. The chain employs TRBV19 and TRBJ2-4; tentative D call: TRBD1 (6 bases). The source of this sequence is a human donor in good health (CMV status not recorded). Some clones in this sample may be carry-over from other donors' samples. The CDR3 is CASSLRGSGNIQYF. In DNA, the CDR3 is TGTGCCAGTAGCTTGAGGGGGTCAGGAAACATTCAGTACTTC.